Below are 2 T cell receptor beta chains sequenced from a single sample in a study of beta chain features in type 1 diabetes. The antigens these receptors bind are not known. All of the isolated RNA was reverse transcribed, so expressed TCRB transcripts were sequenced. Profiled with immunoSEQ multiplex PCR; TCRdb holds only in-frame clones, not every one. The sample shows some 240,000 clones, around 15% of them seen only once. Study outcomes and limitations: Shorter TCRB CDR3s, moderately but significantly so, marked every one of the four CD4+ subsets in Type 1 diabetes patients.

The sequencing input was naive CD4+ T cells from blood. These receptors all come from a young man with type 1 diabetes.

This clone was seen a few times. This sequence joins TRBV29-1 and TRBJ2-2; the match to TRBD1 covers 11 bases. Germline CDR1 is SQVTM and CDR2 is ANQGSEA. The CDR3 covers 15 residues. V lost 6 bases to trimming and J lost 2 bases; unmatched junction nucleotides: 5. Written as DNA, the CDR3 is TGCAGCGTCGCACGGACAGGGGGCAACACCGGGGAGCTGTTTTTT. Translation: CSVARTGGNTGELFF.

This rearrangement joins TRBV11-2 to TRBJ1-3; D unresolved. The V end lost 6 bases, the J end lost 4 bases, and 16 bases lay between the germline ends. CDR3 length: 15 residues. Germline V lookup: CDR1 SGHAT, CDR2 FQNNGV. The chain's CDR3 is CASSRRSQTGNTIYF. The CDR3 nucleotides are TGTGCCAGCAGTCGGCGTTCGCAAACGGGAAACACCATATATTTT.